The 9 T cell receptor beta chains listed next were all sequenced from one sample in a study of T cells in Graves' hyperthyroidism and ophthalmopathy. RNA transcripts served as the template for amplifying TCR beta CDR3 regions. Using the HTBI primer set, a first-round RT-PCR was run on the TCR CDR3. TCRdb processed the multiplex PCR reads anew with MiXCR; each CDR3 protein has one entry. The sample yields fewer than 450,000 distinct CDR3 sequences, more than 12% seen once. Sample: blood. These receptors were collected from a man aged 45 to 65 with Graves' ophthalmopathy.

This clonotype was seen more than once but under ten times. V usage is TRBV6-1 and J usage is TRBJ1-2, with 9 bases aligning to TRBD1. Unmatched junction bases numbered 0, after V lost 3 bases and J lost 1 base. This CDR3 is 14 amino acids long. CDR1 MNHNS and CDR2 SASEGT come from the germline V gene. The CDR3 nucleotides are TGTGCCAGCAGTGAGACAGGGGGTAACTATGGCTACACCTTC. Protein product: CASSETGGNYGYTF.

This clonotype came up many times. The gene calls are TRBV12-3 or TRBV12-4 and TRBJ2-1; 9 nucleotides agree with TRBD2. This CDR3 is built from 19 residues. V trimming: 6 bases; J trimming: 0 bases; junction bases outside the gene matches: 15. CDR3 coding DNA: TGTGCCAGCAGAACTAGGGACCCGGCGGGAGGGAGCTCCTACAATGAGCAGTTCTTC. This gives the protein CASRTRDPAGGSSYNEQFF.

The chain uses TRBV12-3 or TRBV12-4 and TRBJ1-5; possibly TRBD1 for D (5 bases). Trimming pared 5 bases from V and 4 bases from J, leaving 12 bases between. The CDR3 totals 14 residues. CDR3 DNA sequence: TGTGCCAGCAGTCTCCGGGACGGTAATCAGCCCCAGCATTTT. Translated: CASSLRDGNQPQHF.

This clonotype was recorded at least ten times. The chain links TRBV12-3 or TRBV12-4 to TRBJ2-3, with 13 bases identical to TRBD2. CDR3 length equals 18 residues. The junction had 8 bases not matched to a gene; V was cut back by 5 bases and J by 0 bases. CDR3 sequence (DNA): TGTGCCAGCAGTCCACTAGCGGGGGGGGTCCTTAGCACAGATACGCAGTATTTT. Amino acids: CASSPLAGGVLSTDTQYF.

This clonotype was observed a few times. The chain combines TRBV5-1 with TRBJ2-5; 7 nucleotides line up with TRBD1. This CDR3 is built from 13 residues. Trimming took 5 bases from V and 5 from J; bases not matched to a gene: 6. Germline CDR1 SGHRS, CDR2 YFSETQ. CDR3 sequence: CASRQGFRETQYF. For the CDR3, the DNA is TGCGCCAGCAGACAGGGGTTCCGGGAGACCCAGTACTTC.

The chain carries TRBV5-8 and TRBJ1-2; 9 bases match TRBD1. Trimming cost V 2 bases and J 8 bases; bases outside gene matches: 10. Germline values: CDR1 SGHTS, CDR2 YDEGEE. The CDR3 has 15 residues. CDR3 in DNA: TGTGCCAGCAGCTTAACAGGGGGCCTTGGTGGGGGCTACACCTTC. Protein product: CASSLTGGLGGGYTF.

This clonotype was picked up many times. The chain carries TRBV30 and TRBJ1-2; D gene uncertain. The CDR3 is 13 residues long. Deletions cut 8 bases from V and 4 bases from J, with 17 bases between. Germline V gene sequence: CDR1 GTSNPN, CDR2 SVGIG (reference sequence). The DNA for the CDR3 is TGTGCCGCGCCGACGCGGGCGAGCTATGGCTACACCTTC. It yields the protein CAAPTRASYGYTF.

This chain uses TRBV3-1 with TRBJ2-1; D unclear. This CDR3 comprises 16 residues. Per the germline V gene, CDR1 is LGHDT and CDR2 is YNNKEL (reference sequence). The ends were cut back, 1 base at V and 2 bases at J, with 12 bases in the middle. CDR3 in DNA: TGTGCCAGCAGCCAAGGTGGGGTAATCCCCTACAATGAGCAGTTCTTC. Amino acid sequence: CASSQGGVIPYNEQFF.

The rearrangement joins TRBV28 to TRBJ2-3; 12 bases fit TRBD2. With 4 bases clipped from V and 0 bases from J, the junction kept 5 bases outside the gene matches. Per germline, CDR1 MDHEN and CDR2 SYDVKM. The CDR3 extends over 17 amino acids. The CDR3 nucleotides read TGTGCCAGCAGTTCGCCCGGGACTAGCGGGAGCACAGATACGCAGTATTTT. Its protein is CASSSPGTSGSTDTQYF.